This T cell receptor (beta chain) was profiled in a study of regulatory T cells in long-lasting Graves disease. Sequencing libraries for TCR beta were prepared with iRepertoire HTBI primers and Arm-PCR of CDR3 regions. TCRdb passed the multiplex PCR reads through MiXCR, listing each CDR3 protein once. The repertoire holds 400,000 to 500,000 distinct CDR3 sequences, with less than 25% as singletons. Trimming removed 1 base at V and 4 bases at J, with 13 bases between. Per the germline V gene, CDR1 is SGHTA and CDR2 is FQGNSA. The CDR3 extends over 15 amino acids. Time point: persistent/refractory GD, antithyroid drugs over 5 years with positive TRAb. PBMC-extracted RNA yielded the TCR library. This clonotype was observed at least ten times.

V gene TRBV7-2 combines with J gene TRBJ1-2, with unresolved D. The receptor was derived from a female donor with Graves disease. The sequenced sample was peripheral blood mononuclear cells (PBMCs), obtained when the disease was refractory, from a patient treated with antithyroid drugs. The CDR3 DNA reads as TGTGCCAGCAGCTTAGAAAGTTCAAGTTCCTATGGCTACACCTTC. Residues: CASSLESSSSYGYTF.